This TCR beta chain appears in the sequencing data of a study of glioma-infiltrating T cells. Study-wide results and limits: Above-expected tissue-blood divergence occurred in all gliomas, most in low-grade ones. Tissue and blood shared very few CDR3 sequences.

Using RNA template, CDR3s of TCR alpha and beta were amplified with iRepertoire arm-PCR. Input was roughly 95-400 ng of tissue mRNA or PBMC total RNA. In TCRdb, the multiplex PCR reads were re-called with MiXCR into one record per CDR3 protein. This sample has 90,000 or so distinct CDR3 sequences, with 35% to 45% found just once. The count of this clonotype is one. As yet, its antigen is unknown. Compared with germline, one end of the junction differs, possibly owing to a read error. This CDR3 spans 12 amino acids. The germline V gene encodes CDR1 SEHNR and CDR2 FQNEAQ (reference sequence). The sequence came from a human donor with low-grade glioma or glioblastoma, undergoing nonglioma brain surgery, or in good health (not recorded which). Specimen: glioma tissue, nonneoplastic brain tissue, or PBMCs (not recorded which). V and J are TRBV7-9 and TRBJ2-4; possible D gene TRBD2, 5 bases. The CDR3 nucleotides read TGTGCCAGCGGCTTAGATCCCGGGGATCGGCACTTC. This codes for CASGLDPGDRHF.